Below are 12 T cell receptor beta chains sequenced from a single sample in a study of liver allograft versus peripheral blood T cells. Across the study: Comparing T cell receptor repertoires in transplanted livers with those in recipients' peripheral blood was part of the design.

Via MiXCR, TCRdb re-called the reads, giving one row per CDR3 protein. The sample holds some 6,300 distinct CDR3 sequences, around 15% seen once. The receptors derive from a human patient who had a liver transplant. Some T cells may be graft donor cells.

This clonotype was detected a few times. The chain carries TRBV28 and TRBJ2-7, with TRBD2 matching over 7 bases. Germline values: CDR1 MDHEN, CDR2 SYDVKM. The trim removed 3 bases at V and 4 bases at J, leaving 6 bases unmatched. The CDR3 has 14 amino acids. Here the CDR3 reads CASSFAGEGYEQYF. The CDR3 bases are TGTGCCAGCAGTTTTGCGGGAGAGGGGTACGAGCAGTACTTC.

There are many counts of this clonotype. The rearrangement links TRBV6-1 to TRBJ1-5; the D gene is possibly TRBD1 (6 bases). V was trimmed by 7 bases and J by 5 bases, leaving 24 bases between them. Germline assignment: CDR1 MNHNS and CDR2 SASEGT. The length of the CDR3 is 17 residues. The CDR3 region is CASTLLQDSWEDQPQHF. CDR3 DNA sequence: TGTGCCAGCACCTTACTTCAGGACAGTTGGGAGGATCAGCCCCAGCATTTT.

In its sample, this clonotype was seen many times. The chain employs TRBV6-6 and TRBJ2-3, with a possible D match to TRBD2 (5 bases). CDR1 MNHNY and CDR2 SVGAGI come from the germline V gene (reference sequence). The V and J ends lost 2 bases and 4 bases respectively, with 10 bases between them. The CDR3 contains 14 residues. As DNA, the CDR3 is TGTGCCAGCAGTTACCAGGACTTTCCAGATACGCAGTATTTT. Amino acids: CASSYQDFPDTQYF.

The V call is TRBV12-3 or TRBV12-4, the J call TRBJ1-1; D unresolved. V lost 8 bases to trimming and J lost 2 bases, with 15 bases between them. The length of the CDR3 is 14 residues. The DNA of the CDR3 is TGTGCCAGCCGACATAGGGAATATAACACTGAAGCTTTCTTT. It encodes CASRHREYNTEAFF.

By proportion, this clonotype is medium-sized (0.01 to 0.1%). This chain joins TRBV7-2 and TRBJ2-1; a weak D match, TRBD2 (5 bases). This CDR3 has 15 residues. Trimming removed 0 bases from V and 8 bases from J, with 14 bases in between. Germline V gene data show CDR1 as SGHTA and CDR2 as FQGNSA. The CDR3 DNA reads TGTGCCAGCAGCTTAGCGGTGGCTAGCCTTCATGAGCAGTTCTTC. It is translated as CASSLAVASLHEQFF.

This clonotype was recorded many times. The V gene is TRBV6-5, the J gene TRBJ1-1, with D unclear. Germline values: CDR1 MNHEY, CDR2 SVGAGI. The CDR3 extends over 15 amino acids. The ends were cut back, 0 bases at V and 4 bases at J, with 12 bases in the middle. CDR3 sequence: CASSYSRGSSTEAFF. The CDR3 bases are TGTGCCAGCAGTTACTCGAGAGGGTCGAGCACTGAAGCTTTCTTT.

This clonotype was observed at least ten times. This chain links TRBV6-2 or TRBV6-3 with TRBJ2-3; 9 bases are a match to TRBD2. J lost 4 bases, V lost 0 bases, and 8 bases had no gene match. This CDR3 has 17 amino acids. Germline values: CDR1 MNHEY, CDR2 SVGEGT. The CDR3 is CASSYSVGGRVSDTQYF. CDR3 DNA sequence: TGTGCCAGCAGTTACTCAGTGGGCGGGAGGGTGTCAGATACGCAGTATTTT.

The chain couples TRBV27 to TRBJ2-3; 7 nucleotides match TRBD2. The ends lost 1 base at V and 2 bases at J; junction bases unmatched: 9. Per germline, CDR1 MNHEY and CDR2 SMNVEV (reference sequence). This CDR3 is 17 amino acids long. This CDR3 is CASSLLMASGITDTQYF. CDR3 coding DNA: TGTGCCAGCAGTTTATTAATGGCTAGCGGCATCACAGATACGCAGTATTTT.

The V and J genes are TRBV28 and TRBJ1-6; a possible D gene is TRBD1 (5 bases). Between the trimmed V and J ends, which lost 2 bases and 6 bases, there was a span of 11 bases. CDR3 length: 15 residues. CDR1 is MDHEN and CDR2 is SYDVKM in the germline V gene. For the CDR3, the DNA is TGTGCCAGCAGTTTAACCACTGGGGCTAATTCACCCCTCCACTTT. Translating gives CASSLTTGANSPLHF.

This sequence joins TRBV20-1 and TRBJ1-1, with D perhaps matching TRBD1 (5 bases). CDR3 size: 17 residues. The germline CDR1 and CDR2 sequences are DFQATT and SNEGSKA (reference sequence). The V and J ends lost 5 bases and 5 bases respectively, with 27 bases between them. CDR3 amino acids: CSARGASQPPGGTEAFF. Here the CDR3 DNA reads TGCAGTGCTCGCGGGGCCTCCCAACCCCCGGGAGGAACTGAAGCTTTCTTT.

This clonotype is judged medium-sized. The rearrangement uses TRBV10-3 and TRBJ2-7; 10 bases align to TRBD1. V was clipped by 0 bases and J by 2 bases; unmatched bases: 1. Germline V gene data show CDR1 as ENHRY and CDR2 as SYGVKD. The CDR3 runs to 15 residues. CDR3 DNA: TGTGCCATCAGTGAGTCGGGGACAGGGGCCTACGAGCAGTACTTC. Its translation: CAISESGTGAYEQYF.

The V and J genes are TRBV10-1 and TRBJ2-3; possible D gene TRBD2, 5 bases. V gave up 0 bases and J gave up 2 bases, with 9 bases separating them. The CDR3 totals 15 residues. Germline assignment: CDR1 WNHNN and CDR2 SYGVQD (reference sequence). In nucleotides, the CDR3 is TGCGCCAGCAGTGAGTCAGCGGAAATCACAGATACGCAGTATTTT. Amino acids: CASSESAEITDTQYF.